The table lists the clone carrying this TCR beta chain with many counts. Its cognate antigen is unknown. The CDR3 extends over 17 amino acids. In germline, CDR1 is DFQATT, CDR2 SNEGSKA (reference sequence). The V and J ends lost 0 bases and 4 bases, in that order; junction bases with no gene match: 10. This sample was taken from a study of molecular identifiers for immune sequencing clone quantification. Notes on the study in general: Spiked-in Jurkat TCR RNA corresponding to one cell was reported as detectable against more than 950,000 naive cells. In naive cells, under 1% of molecules belonged to clones above 20 RNA copies, against over 99% in effector cells.

The use of previously described methods and listed TCR primers produced the bulk TCR libraries. In TCRdb, the PCR reads were re-called with MiXCR into one record per CDR3 protein. This sample has 62,000 or so distinct CDR3 sequences, with 15% to 20% found just once. Sorting captured naive CD8 T cells as CD8+CD4-CCR7+CD45RA+. The receptor was derived from a human donor in good health. Some libraries in this study had Jurkat cell RNA spiked in. The source material was naive CD8+ T cells from blood, with Jurkat cell RNA spiked in. Subset given: FACS-sorted CD8+CD4-CCR7+CD45RA+ naive T cells. The chain is built from TRBV20-1 and TRBJ2-1; 9 bases fit TRBD1. CDR3 in DNA: TGCAGTGCTAGAGATCTCTGGACAGGGGATTTATACAATGAGCAGTTCTTC. This translates into CSARDLWTGDLYNEQFF.